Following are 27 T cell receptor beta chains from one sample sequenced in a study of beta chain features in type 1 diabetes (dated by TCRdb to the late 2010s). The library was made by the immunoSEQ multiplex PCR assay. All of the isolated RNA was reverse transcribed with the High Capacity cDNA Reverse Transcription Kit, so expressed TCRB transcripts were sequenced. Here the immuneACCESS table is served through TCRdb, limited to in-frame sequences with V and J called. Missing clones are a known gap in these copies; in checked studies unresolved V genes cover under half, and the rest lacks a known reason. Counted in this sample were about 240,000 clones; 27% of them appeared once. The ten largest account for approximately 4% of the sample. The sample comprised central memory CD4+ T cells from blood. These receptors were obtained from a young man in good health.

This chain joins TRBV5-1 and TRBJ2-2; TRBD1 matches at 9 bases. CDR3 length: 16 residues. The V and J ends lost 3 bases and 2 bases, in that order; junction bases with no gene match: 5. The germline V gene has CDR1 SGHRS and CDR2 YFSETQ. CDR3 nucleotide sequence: TGCGCCAGCAGCTCCGGGACAGGGCTTAACACCGGGGAGCTGTTTTTT. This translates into CASSSGTGLNTGELFF.

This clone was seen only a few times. In nucleotides, the CDR3 is TGTGCCACTTTTTCCCGAGTAAACATTCAGTACTTC. Encoded protein: CATFSRVNIQYF. The chain employs TRBV6-5 and TRBJ2-4; D gene ambiguous. Germline CDR1 is MNHEY and CDR2 is SVGAGI. The V gene lost 10 bases and the J gene lost 6 bases, with 13 bases spanning the gap. The CDR3 has 12 residues.

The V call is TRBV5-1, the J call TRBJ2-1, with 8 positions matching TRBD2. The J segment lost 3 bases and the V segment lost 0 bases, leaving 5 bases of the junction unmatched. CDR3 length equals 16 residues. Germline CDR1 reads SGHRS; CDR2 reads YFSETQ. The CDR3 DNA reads TGCGCCAGCAGCTTGGCCGCCCTAGCGGGCTACAATGAGCAGTTCTTC. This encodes CASSLAALAGYNEQFF.

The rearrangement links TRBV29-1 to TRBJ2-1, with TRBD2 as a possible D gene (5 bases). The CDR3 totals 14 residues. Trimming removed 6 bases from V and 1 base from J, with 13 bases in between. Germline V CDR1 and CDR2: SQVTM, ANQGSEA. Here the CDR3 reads CSVDGKISYNEQFF. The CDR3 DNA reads TGCAGCGTGGACGGGAAAATTTCCTACAATGAGCAGTTCTTC.

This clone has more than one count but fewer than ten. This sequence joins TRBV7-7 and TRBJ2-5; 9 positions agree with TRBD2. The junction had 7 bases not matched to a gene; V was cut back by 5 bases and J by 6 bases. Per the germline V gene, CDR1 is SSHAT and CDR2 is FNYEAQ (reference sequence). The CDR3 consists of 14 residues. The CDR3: CASSPVSGRQTQYF. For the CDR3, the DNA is TGTGCCAGCAGCCCGGTGAGCGGGAGGCAGACCCAGTACTTC.

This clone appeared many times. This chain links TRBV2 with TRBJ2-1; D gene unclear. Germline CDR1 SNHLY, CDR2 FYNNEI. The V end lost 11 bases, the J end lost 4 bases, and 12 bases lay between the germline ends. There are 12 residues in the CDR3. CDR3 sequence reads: CALKAVYNEQFF. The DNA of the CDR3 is TGTGCCCTCAAGGCGGTTTACAATGAGCAGTTCTTC. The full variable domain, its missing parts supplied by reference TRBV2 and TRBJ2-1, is EPEVTQTPSHQVTQMGQEVILRCVPISNHLYFYWYRQILGQKVEFLVSFYNNEISEKSEIFDDQFSVERPDGSNFTLKIRSTKLEDSAMYFCALKAVYNEQFFGPGTRLTVL.

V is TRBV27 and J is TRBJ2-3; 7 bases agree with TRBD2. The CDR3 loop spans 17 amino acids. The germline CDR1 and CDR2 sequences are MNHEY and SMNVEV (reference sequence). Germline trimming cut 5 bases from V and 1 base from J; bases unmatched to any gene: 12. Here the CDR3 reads CASSQRGTNRGTDTQYF. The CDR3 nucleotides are TGTGCCAGCAGTCAGCGGGGTACCAACCGAGGCACAGATACGCAGTATTTT.

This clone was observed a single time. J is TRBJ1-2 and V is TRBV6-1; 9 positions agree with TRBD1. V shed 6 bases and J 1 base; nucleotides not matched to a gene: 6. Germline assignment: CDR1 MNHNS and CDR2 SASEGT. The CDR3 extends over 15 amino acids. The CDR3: CASRTGTGNNYGYTF. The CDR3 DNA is TGTGCCAGCAGGACCGGGACAGGGAATAACTATGGCTACACCTTC.

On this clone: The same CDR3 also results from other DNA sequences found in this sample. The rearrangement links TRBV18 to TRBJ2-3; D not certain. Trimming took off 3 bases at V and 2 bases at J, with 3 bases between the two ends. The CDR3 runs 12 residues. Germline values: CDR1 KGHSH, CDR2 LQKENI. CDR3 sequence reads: CASSPDTDTQYF. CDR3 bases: TGTGCCAGCTCACCCGACACAGATACGCAGTATTTT.

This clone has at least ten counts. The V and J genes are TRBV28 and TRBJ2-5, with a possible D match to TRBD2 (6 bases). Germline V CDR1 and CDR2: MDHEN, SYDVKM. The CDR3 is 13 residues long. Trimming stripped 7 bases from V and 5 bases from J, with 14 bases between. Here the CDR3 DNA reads TGTGCCAGCACCGCCGCGGGGAAGGAGACCCAGTACTTC. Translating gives CASTAAGKETQYF.

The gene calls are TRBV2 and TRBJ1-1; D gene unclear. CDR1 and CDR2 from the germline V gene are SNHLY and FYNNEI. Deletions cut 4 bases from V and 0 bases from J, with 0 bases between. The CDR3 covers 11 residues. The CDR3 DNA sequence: TGTGCCAGCAGTGTGAACACTGAAGCTTTCTTT. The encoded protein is CASSVNTEAFF.

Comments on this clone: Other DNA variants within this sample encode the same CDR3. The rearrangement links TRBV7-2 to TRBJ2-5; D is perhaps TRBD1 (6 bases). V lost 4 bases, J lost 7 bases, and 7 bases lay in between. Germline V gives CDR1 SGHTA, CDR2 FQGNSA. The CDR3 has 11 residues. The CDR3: CASSSQGTQYF. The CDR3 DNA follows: TGTGCCAGCAGCTCACAGGGGACCCAGTACTTC. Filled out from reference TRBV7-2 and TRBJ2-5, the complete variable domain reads GAGVSQSPSNKVTEKGKDVELRCDPISGHTALYWYRQSLGQGLEFLIYFQGNSAPDKSGLPSDRFSAERTGGSVSTLTIQRTQQEDSAVYLCASSSQGTQYFGPGTRLLVL.

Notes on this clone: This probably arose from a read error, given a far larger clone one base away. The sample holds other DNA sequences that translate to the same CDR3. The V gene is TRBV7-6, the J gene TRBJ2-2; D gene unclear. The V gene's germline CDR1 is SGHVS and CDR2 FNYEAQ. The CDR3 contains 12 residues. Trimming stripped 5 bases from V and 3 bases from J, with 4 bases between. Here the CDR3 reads CASSRDTGELFF. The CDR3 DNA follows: TGTGCCAGCAGCCGAGACACCGGGGAGCTGTTTTTT.

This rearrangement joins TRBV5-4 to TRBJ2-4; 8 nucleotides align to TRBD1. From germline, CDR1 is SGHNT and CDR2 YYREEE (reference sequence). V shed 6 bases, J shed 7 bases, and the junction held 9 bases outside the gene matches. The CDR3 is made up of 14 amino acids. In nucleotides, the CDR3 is TGTGCCAGCACCCCGGCCACAGGGGGGAACATTCAGTACTTC. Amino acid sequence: CASTPATGGNIQYF.

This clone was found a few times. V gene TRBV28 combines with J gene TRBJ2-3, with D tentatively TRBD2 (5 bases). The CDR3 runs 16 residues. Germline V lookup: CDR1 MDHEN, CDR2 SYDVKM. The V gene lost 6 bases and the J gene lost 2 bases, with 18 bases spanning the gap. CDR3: CASRELASGTTDTQYF. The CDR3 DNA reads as TGTGCCAGCAGGGAACTTGCGAGCGGCACCACAGATACGCAGTATTTT.

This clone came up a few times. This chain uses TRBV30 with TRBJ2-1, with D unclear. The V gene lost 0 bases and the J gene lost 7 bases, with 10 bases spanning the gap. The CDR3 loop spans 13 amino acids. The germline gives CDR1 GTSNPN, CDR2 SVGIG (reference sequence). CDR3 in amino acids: CAWSVRWINEQFF. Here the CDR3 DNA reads TGTGCCTGGAGTGTACGGTGGATTAATGAGCAGTTCTTC.

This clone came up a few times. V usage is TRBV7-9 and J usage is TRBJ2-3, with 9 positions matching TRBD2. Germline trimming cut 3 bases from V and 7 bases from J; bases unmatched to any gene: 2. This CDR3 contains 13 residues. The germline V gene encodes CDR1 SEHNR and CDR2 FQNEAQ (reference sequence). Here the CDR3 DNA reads TGTGCCAGCAGCTTGGCTAGCGGGAATACGCAGTATTTT. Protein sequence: CASSLASGNTQYF.

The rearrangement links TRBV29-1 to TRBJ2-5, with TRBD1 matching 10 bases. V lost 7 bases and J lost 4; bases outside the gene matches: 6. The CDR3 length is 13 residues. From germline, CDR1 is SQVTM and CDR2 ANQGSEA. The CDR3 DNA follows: TGCAGCGCTCTAGGACAGGGGGGAGAGACCCAGTACTTC. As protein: CSALGQGGETQYF.

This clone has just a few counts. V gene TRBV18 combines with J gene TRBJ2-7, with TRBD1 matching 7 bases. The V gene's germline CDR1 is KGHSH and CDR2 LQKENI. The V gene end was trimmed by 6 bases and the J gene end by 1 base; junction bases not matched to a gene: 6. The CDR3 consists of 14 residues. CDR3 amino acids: CASSPSGQSYEQYF. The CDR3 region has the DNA TGTGCCAGCTCGCCGTCGGGACAGTCCTACGAGCAGTACTTC.

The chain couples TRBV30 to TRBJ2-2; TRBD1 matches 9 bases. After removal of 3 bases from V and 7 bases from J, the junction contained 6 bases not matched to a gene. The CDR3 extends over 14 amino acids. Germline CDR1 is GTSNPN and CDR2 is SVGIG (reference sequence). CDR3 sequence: CAWRRQGEGGELFF. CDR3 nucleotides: TGTGCCTGGAGGCGACAGGGGGAAGGCGGGGAGCTGTTTTTT. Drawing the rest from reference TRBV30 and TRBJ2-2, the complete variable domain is SQTIHQWPATLVQPVGSPLSLECTVEGTSNPNLYWYRQAAGRGLQLLFYSVGIGQISSEVPQNLSASRPQDRQFILSSKKLLLSDSGFYLCAWRRQGEGGELFFGEGSRLTVL.

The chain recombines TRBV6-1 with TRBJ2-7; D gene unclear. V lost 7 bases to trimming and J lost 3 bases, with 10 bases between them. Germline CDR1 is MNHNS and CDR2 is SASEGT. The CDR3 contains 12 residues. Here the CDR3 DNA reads TGTGCCAGCAACCGGGTCCTCTACGAGCAGTACTTC. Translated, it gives CASNRVLYEQYF.

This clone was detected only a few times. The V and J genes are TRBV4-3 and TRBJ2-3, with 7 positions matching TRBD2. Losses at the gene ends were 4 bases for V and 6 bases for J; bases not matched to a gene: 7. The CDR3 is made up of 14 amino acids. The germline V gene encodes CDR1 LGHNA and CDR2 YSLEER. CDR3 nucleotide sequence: TGCGCCAGCAGCCCCCGGCAGCGGGGCGATACGCAGTATTTT. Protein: CASSPRQRGDTQYF.

The CDR3 here is CATSRRPGQGTGELFF. The CDR3 DNA follows: TGTGCCACCAGCAGACGACCCGGACAGGGCACCGGGGAGCTGTTTTTT. J is TRBJ2-2 and V is TRBV15, with TRBD1 matching 8 bases. The CDR3 runs 16 residues. J was trimmed by 4 bases and V by 2 bases; bases with no gene match: 6. Germline CDR1 reads LNHNV; CDR2 reads YYDKDF (reference sequence). The variable domain in full, completed from reference TRBV15 and TRBJ2-2, reads DAMVIQNPRYQVTQFGKPVTLSCSQTLNHNVMYWYQQKSSQAPKLLFHYYDKDFNNEADTPDNFQSRRPNTSFCFLDIRSPGLGDTAMYLCATSRRPGQGTGELFFGEGSRLTVL.

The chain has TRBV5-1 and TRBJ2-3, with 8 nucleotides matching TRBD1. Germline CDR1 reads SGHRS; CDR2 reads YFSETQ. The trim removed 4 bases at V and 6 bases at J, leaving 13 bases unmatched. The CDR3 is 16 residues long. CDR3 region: CASSQPPTGGLDTQYF. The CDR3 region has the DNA TGCGCCAGCAGCCAGCCTCCTACAGGGGGATTGGATACGCAGTATTTT. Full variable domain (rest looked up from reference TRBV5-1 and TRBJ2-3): KAGVTQTPRYLIKTRGQQVTLSCSPISGHRSVSWYQQTPGQGLQFLFEYFSETQRNKGNFPGRFSGRQFSNSRSEMNVSTLELGDSALYLCASSQPPTGGLDTQYFGPGTRLTVL.

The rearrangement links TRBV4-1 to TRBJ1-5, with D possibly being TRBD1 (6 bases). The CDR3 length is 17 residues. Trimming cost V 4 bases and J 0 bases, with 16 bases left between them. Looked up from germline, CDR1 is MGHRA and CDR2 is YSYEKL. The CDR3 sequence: CASSPSQGAYSNQPQHF. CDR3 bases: TGCGCCAGCAGCCCCTCACAGGGTGCGTATAGCAATCAGCCCCAGCATTTT.

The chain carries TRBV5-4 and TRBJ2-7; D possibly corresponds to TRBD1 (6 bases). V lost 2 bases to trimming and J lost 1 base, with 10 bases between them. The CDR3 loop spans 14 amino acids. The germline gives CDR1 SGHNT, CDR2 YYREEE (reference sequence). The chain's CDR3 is CASSLRTDSYEQYF. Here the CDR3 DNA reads TGTGCCAGCAGCTTAAGGACAGATTCCTACGAGCAGTACTTC. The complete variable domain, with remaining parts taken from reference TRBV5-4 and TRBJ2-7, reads ETGVTQSPTHLIKTRGQQVTLRCSSQSGHNTVSWYQQALGQGPQFIFQYYREEENGRGNFPPRFSGLQFPNYSSELNVNALELDDSALYLCASSLRTDSYEQYFGPGTRLTVT.

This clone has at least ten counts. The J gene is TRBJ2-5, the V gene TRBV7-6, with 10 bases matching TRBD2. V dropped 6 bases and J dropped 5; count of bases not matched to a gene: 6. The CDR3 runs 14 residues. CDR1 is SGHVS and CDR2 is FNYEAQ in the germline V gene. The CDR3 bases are TGTGCCAGCAGTCGAGCGACTAGCGGGGAGACCCAGTACTTC. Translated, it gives CASSRATSGETQYF.